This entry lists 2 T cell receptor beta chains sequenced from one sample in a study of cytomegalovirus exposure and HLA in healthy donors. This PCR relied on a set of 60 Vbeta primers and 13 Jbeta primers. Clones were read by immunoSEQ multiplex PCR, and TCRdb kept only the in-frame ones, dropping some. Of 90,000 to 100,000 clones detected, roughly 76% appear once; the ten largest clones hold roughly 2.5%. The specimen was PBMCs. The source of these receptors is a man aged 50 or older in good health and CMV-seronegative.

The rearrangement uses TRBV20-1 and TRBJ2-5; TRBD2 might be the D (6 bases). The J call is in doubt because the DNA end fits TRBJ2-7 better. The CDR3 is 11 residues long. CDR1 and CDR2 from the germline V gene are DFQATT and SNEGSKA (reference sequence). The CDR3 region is CSGEAGYEQYF. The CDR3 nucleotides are TGCAGTGGGGAGGCCGGCTACGAGCAGTACTTC.

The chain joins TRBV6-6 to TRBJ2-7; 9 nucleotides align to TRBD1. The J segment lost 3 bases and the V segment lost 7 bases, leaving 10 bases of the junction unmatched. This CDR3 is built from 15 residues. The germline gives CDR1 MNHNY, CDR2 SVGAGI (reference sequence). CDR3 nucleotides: TGTGCCAGCACCCACCTAGGACAGGGGATCTACGAGCAGTACTTC. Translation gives CASTHLGQGIYEQYF.